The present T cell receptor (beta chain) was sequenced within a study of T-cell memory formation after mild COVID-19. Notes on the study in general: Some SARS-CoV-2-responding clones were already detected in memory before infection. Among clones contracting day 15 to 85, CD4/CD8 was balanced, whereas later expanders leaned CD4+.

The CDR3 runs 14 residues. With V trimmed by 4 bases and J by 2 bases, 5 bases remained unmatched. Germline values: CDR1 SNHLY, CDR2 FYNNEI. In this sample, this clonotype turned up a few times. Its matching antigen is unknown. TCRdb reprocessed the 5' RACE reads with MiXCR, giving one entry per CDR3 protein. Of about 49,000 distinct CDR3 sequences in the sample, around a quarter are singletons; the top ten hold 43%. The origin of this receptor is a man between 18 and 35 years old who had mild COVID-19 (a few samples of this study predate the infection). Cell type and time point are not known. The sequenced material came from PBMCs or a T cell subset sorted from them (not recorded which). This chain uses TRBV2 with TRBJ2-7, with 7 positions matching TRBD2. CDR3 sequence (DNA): TGTGCCAGCAGTGGGGCGGGGGAAACCTACGAGCAGTACTTC. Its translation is CASSGAGETYEQYF.